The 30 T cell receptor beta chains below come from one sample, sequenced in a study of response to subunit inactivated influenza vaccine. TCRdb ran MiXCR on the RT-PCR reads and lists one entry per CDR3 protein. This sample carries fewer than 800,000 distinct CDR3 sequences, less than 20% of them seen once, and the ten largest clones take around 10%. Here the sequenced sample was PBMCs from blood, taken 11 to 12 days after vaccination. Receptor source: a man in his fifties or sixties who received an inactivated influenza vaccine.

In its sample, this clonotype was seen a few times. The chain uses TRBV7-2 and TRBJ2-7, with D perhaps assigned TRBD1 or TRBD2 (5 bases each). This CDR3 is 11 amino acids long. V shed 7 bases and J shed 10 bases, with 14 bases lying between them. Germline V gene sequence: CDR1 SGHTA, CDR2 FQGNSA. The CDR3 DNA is TGTGCCAGCACCACCGGGACCCTCCAGTACTTC. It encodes CASTTGTLQYF.

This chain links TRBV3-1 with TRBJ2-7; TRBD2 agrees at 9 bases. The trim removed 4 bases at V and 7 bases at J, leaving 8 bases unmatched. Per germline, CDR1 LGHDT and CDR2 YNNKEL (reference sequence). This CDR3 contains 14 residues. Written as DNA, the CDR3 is TGTGCCAGCAGCCTCCGCGGGAGGGTTACGGAGCAGTACTTC. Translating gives CASSLRGRVTEQYF.

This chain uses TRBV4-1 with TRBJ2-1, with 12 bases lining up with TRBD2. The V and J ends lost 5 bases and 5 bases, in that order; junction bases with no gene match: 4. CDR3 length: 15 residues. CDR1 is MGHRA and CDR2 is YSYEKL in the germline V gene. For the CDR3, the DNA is TGCGCCAGCAGCTGGACTAGCGGGGAGAACAATGAGCAGTTCTTC. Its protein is CASSWTSGENNEQFF.

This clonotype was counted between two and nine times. The CDR3 sequence is CASSLGDTVNTGELFF. CDR3 coding DNA: TGCGCCAGCAGCCTTGGGGACACTGTGAACACCGGGGAGCTGTTTTTT. The V gene is TRBV5-1, the J gene TRBJ2-2, with D possibly TRBD1 on 6 matching bases. CDR3 size: 16 residues. Trimming stripped 4 bases from V and 1 base from J, with 14 bases between. Germline CDR1 is SGHRS and CDR2 is YFSETQ.

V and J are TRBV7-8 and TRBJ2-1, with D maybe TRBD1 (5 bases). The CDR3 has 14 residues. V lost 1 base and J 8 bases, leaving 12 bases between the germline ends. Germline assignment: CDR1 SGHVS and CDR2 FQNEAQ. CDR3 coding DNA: TGTGCCAGCAGCTTAGAAGTAGGGGCATATGAGCAGTTCTTC. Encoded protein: CASSLEVGAYEQFF.

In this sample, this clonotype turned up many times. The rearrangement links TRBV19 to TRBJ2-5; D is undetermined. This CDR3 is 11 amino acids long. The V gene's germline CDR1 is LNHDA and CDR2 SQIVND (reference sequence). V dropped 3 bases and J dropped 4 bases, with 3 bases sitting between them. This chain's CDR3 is CASSMGETQYF. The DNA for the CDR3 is TGTGCCAGTAGTATGGGAGAGACCCAGTACTTC.

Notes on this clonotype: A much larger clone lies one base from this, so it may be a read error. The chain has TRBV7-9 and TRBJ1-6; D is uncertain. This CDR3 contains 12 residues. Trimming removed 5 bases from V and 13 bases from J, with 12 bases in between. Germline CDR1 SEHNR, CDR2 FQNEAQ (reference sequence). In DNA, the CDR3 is TGTGCCAGCAGCCCTGGCAGCGGGCCCCTCCACTTT. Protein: CASSPGSGPLHF. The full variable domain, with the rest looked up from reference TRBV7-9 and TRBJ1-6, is DTGVSQNPRHKITKRGQNVTFRCDPISEHNRLYWYRQTLGQGPEFLTYFQNEAQLEKSRLLSDRFSAERPKGSFSTLEIQRTEQGDSAMYLCASSPGSGPLHFGNGTRLTVT.

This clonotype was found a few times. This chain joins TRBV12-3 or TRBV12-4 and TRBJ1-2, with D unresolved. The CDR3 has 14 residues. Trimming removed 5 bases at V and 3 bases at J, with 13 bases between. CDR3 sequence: CASSPNGPYYGYTF. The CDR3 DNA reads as TGTGCCAGCAGTCCAAATGGACCCTACTATGGCTACACCTTC.

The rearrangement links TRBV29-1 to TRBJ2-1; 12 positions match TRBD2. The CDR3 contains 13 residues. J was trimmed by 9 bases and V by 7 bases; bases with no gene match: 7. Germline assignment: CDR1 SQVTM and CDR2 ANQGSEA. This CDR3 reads CSASSGGAFEQFF. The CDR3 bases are TGCAGCGCTTCTAGCGGGGGGGCCTTTGAGCAGTTCTTC.

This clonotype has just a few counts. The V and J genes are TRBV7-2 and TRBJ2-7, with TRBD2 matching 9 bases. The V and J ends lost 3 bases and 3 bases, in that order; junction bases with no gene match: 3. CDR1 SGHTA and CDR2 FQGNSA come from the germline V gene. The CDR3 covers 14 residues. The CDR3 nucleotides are TGTGCCAGCAGCTTTGCTAGCGGGGACTACGAGCAGTACTTC. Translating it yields CASSFASGDYEQYF. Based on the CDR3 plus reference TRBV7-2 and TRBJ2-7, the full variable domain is GAGVSQSPSNKVTEKGKDVELRCDPISGHTALYWYRQSLGQGLEFLIYFQGNSAPDKSGLPSDRFSAERTGGSVSTLTIQRTQQEDSAVYLCASSFASGDYEQYFGPGTRLTVT.

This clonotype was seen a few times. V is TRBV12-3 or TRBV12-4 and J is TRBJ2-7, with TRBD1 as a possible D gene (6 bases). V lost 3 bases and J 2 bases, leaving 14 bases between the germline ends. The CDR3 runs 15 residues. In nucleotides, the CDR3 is TGTGCCAGCAGTTTTGCTCCAGGGGCAGCCTACGAGCAGTACTTC. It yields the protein CASSFAPGAAYEQYF.

CDR3 nucleotide sequence: TGCGCCAGCAGCTTTCCGCGGGAGGAATCCGGGGAGCTGTTTTTT. This encodes CASSFPREESGELFF. This chain joins TRBV5-1 and TRBJ2-2, with 8 bases matching TRBD2. Germline values: CDR1 SGHRS, CDR2 YFSETQ. V lost 2 bases to trimming and J lost 6 bases; unmatched junction nucleotides: 6. The CDR3 runs to 15 residues.

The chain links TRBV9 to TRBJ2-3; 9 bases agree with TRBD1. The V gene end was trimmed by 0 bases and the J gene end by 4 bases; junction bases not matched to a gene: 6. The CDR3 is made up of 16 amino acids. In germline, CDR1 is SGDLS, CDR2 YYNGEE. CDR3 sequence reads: CASSVGTGAPSDTQYF. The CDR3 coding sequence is TGTGCCAGCAGCGTAGGGACAGGGGCCCCTTCAGATACGCAGTATTTT.

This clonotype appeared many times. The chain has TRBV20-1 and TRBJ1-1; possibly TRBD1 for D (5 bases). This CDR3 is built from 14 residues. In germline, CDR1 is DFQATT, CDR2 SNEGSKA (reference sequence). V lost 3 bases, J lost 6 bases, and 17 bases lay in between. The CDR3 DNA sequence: TGCAGTGCTAGTCAGACAGCCTCACCGGCTGAAGCTTTCTTT. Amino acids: CSASQTASPAEAFF.

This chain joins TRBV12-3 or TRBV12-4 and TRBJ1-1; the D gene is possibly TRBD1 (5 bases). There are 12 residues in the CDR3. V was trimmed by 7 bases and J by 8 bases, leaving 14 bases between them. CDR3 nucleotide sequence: TGTGCCAGCAATCCTCCGGGACCGGAAGCTTTCTTT. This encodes CASNPPGPEAFF.

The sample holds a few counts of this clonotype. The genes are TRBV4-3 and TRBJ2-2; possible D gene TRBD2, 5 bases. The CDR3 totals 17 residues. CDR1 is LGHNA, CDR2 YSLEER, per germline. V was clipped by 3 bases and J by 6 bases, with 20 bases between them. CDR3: CASSHRATGNGPGELFF. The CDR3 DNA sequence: TGCGCCAGCAGCCACAGAGCGACGGGGAACGGCCCCGGGGAGCTGTTTTTT.

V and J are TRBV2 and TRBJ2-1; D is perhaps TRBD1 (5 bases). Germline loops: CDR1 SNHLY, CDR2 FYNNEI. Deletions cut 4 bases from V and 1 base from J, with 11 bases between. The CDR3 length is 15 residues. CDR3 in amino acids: CASSASRVSYNEQFF. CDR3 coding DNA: TGTGCCAGCAGTGCCTCCAGGGTGTCCTACAATGAGCAGTTCTTC.

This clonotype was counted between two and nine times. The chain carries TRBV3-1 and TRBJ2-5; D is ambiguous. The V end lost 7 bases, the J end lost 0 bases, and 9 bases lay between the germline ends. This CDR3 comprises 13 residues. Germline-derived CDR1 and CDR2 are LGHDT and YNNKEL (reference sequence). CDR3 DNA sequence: TGTGCCAGCAAACAGCCGTACCAAGAGACCCAGTACTTC. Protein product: CASKQPYQETQYF.

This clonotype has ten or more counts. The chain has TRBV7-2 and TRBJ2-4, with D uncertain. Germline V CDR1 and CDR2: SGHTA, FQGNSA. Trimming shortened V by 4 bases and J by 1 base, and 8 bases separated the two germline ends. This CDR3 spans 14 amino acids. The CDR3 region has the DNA TGTGCCAGCAGCTACAAAGACGCCAAAAACATTCAGTACTTC. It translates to CASSYKDAKNIQYF.

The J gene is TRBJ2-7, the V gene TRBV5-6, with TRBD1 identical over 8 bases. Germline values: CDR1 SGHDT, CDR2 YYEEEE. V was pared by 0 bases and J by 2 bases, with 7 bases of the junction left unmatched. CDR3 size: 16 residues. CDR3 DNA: TGTGCCAGCAGCTTGGGGGTGACAGGGGTTGCCTACGAGCAGTACTTC. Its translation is CASSLGVTGVAYEQYF.

This chain's CDR3 is CASSSQGREETQYF. CDR3 nucleotide sequence: TGTGCCAGCAGCTCCCAGGGGAGGGAAGAGACCCAGTACTTC. The V and J genes are TRBV7-6 and TRBJ2-5, with D possibly matching TRBD2 (7 bases). The CDR3 sequence is 14 residues long. Trimming took 4 bases from V and 3 from J, leaving 12 bases between them. The germline V gene encodes CDR1 SGHVS and CDR2 FNYEAQ.

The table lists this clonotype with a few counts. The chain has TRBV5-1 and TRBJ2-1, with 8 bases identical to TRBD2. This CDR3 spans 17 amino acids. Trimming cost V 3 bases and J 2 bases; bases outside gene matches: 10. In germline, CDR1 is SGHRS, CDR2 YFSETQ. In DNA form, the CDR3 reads TGCGCCAGCAGCTCTCCCGGTAGCGGGAAAACCTACAATGAGCAGTTCTTC. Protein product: CASSSPGSGKTYNEQFF.

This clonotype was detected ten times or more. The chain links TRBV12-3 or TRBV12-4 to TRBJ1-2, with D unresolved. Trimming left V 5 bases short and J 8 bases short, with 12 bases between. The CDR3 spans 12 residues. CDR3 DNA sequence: TGTGCCAGCAGTATAACGGGGAGAGGCTACACCTTC. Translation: CASSITGRGYTF.

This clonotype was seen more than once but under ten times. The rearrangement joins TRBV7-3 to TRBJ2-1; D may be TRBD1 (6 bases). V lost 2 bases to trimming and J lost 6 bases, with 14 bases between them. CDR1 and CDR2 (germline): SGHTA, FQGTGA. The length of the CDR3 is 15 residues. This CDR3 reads CASSLPRQGRNEQFF. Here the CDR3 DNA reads TGTGCCAGCAGCTTACCCAGGCAGGGGCGCAATGAGCAGTTCTTC.

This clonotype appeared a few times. This CDR3 reads CAISESAGGWNEQFF. In nucleotides, the CDR3 is TGTGCCATCAGTGAATCAGCGGGAGGCTGGAATGAGCAGTTCTTC. This chain uses TRBV10-3 with TRBJ2-1, with 9 bases lining up with TRBD2. Germline V CDR1 and CDR2: ENHRY, SYGVKD. V lost 3 bases and J lost 7; bases outside the gene matches: 7. This CDR3 region has 15 residues.

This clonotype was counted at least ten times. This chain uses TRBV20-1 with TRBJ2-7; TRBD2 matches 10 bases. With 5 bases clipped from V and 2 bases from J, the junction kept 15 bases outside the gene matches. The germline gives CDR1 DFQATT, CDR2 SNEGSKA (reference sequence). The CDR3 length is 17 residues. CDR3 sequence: CSASLAGLGQGPYEQYF. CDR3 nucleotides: TGCAGTGCTTCACTAGCGGGATTGGGTCAAGGCCCCTACGAGCAGTACTTC.

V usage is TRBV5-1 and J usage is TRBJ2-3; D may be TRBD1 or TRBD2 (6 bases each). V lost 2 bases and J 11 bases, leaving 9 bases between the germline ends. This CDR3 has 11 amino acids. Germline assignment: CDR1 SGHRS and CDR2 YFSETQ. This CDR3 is CASSFRGGQYF. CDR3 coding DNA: TGCGCCAGCAGCTTCAGGGGAGGGCAGTATTTT.

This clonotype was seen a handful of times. CDR3 coding DNA: TGTGCCAGCAGCCAAAATCCCCCCCTAGCGGGGGGCCTAAACTCTGGGGCCAACGTCCTGACTTTC. It translates to CASSQNPPLAGGLNSGANVLTF. The genes are TRBV6-5 and TRBJ2-6; 11 bases fit TRBD2. Per germline, CDR1 MNHEY and CDR2 SVGAGI. J gave up 0 bases and V 6 bases, and 19 bases lay outside the gene matches. This CDR3 has 22 residues.

As DNA, the CDR3 is TGTGCCAGCAGCTTCGACTCACTCGGCAATGAGCAGTTCTTC. As protein: CASSFDSLGNEQFF. The gene calls are TRBV7-9 and TRBJ2-1, with D unclear. The V and J ends lost 3 bases and 6 bases respectively, with 12 bases between them. The CDR3 extends over 14 amino acids. Germline CDR1 and CDR2: SEHNR and FQNEAQ (reference sequence).

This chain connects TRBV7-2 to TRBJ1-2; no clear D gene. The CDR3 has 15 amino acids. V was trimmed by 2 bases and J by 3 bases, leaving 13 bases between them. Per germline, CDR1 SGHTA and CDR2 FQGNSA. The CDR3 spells CASSLFPPRDYGYTF. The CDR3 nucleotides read TGTGCCAGCAGCTTATTCCCCCCAAGGGACTATGGCTACACCTTC.